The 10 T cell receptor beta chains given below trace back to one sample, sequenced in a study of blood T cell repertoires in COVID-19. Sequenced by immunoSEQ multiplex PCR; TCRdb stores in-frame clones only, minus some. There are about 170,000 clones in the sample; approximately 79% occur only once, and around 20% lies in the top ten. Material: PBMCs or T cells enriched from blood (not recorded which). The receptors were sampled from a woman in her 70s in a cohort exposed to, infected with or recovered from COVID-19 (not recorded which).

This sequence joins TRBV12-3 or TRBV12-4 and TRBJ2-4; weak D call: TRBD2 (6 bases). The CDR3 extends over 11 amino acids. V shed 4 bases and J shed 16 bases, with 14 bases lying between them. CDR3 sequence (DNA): TGTGCCAGCAGTTCGGGACTTGGCGCATACTTC. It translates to CASSSGLGAYF.

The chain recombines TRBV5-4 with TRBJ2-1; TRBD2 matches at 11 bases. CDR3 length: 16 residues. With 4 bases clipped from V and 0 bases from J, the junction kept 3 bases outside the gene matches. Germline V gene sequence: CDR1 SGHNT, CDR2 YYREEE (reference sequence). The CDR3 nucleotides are TGTGCCAGCAGCCAGGGACTAGCGGCCTCCTACAATGAGCAGTTCTTC. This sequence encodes CASSQGLAASYNEQFF.

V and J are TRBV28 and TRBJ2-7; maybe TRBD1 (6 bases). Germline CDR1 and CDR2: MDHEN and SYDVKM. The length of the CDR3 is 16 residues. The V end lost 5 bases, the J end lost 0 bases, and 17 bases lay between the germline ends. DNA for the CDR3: TGTGCCAGCAGTAAATTAGGACAGCCACTCTCCTACGAGCAGTACTTC. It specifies CASSKLGQPLSYEQYF.

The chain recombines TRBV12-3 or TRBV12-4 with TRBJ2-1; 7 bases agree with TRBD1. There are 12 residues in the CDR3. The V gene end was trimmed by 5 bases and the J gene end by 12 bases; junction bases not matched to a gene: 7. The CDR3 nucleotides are TGTGCCAGCAGTCCCCTTGGGGACAGGCAGTTCTTC. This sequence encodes CASSPLGDRQFF.

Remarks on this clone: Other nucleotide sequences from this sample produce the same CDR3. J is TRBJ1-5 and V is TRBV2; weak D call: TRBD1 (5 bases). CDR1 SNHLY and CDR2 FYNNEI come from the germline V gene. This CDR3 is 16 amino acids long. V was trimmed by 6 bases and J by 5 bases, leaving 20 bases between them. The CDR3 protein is CASSVQGPSLHQPQHF. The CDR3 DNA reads TGTGCCAGCAGCGTGCAGGGTCCATCGTTACATCAGCCCCAGCATTTT.

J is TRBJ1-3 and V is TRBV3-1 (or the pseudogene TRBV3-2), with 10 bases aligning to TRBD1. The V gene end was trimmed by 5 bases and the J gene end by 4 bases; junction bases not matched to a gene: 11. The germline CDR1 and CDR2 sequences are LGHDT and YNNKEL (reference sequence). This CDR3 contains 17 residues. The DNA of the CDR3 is TGTGCCAGCAGCGCCTTGCCGGGACAGGGGTTCGGAAACACCATATATTTT. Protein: CASSALPGQGFGNTIYF.

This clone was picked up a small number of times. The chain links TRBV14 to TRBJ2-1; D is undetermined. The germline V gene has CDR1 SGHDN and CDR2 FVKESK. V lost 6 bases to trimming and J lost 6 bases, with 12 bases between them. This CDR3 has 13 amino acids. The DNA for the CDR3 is TGTGCCAGCAGACAGTCTACCTTCAATGAGCAGTTCTTC. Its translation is CASRQSTFNEQFF.

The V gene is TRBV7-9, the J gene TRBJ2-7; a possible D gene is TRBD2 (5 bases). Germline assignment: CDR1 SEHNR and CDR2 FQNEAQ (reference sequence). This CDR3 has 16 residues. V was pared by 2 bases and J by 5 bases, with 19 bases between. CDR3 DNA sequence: TGTGCCAGCAGCTTACCGATTCGGGAATACCCGAACGAGCAGTACTTC. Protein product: CASSLPIREYPNEQYF.

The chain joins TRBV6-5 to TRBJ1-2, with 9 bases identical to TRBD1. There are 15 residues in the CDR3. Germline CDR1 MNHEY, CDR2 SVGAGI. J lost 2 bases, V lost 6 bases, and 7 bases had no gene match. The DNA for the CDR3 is TGTGCCAGCAGATCACAGGGGGCGAGCAACTATGGCTACACCTTC. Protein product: CASRSQGASNYGYTF.

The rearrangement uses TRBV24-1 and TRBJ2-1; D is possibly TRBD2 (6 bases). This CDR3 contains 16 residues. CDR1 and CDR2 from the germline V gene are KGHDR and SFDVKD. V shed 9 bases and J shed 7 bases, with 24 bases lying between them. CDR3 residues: CATEGGGTSGPNEQFF. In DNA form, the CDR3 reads TGTGCCACCGAGGGAGGAGGGACCTCAGGCCCTAATGAGCAGTTCTTC.